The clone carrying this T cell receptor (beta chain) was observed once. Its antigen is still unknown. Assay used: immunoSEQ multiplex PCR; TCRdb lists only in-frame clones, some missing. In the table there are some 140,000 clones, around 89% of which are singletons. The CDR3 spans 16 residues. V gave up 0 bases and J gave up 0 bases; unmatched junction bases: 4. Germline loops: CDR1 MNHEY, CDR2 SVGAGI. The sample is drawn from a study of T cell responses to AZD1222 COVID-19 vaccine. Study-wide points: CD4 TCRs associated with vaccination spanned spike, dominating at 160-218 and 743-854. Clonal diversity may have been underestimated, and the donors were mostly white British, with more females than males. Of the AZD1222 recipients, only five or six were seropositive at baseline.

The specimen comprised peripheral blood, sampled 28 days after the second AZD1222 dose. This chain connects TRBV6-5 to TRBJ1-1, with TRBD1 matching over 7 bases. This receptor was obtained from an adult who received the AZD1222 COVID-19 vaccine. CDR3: CASSYSSGQLNTEAFF. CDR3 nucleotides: TGTGCCAGCAGTTACTCCTCGGGACAGCTGAACACTGAAGCTTTCTTT.